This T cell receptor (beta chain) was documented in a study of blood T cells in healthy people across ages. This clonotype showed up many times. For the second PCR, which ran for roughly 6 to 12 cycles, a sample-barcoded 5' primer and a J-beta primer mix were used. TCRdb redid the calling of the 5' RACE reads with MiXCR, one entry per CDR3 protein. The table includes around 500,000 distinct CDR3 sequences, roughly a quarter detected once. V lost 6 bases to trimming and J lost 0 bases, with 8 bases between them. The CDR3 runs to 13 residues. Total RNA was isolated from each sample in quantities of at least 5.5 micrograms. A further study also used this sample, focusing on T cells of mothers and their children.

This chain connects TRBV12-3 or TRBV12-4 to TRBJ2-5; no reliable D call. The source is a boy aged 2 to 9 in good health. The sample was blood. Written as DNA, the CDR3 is TGTGCCAGCAGCTTATGGGACCAAGAGACCCAGTACTTC. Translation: CASSLWDQETQYF.